What follows are 27 T cell receptor beta chains derived from one specimen sequenced in a study of CD8 T cells in Susac syndrome. After extraction with the RNeasy kit, roughly 0.45 to 1 ug of the RNA was reverse transcribed using random hexamers. Each CDR3 protein is one row after TCRdb ran MiXCR on the immunoSEQ multiplex PCR reads. The sample carries 110,000 or so distinct CDR3 sequences, nearly 95% recorded once. Source material: CD4+ T cells from PBMCs. The receptors stem from a human donor in good health.

The chain is built from TRBV28 and TRBJ2-5; 7 bases are shared with TRBD1. CDR1 MDHEN and CDR2 SYDVKM come from the germline V gene. V was pared by 6 bases and J by 1 base, with 8 bases of the junction left unmatched. The CDR3 spans 15 residues. This CDR3 reads CASSSPDRFQETQYF. The CDR3 DNA follows: TGTGCCAGCAGCTCCCCGGACAGGTTCCAAGAGACCCAGTACTTC. The full variable domain, completed using reference TRBV28 and TRBJ2-5, is DVKVTQSSRYLVKRTGEKVFLECVQDMDHENMFWYRQDPGLGLRLIYFSYDVKMKEKGDIPEGYSVSREKKERFSLILESASTNQTSMYLCASSSPDRFQETQYFGPGTRLLVL.

The chain links TRBV4-3 to TRBJ1-2; D ambiguous. The germline CDR1 and CDR2 sequences are LGHNA and YSLEER. Trimming removed 4 bases at V and 2 bases at J, with 17 bases between. The CDR3 extends over 16 amino acids. The CDR3 here is CASSRSRASENYGYTF. As DNA, the CDR3 is TGCGCCAGCAGCCGTTCTCGTGCGTCAGAGAACTATGGCTACACCTTC.

The chain employs TRBV9 and TRBJ2-7; D is uncertain. Germline lookup yields CDR1 SGDLS and CDR2 YYNGEE. The CDR3 sequence is 14 residues long. V lost 0 bases, J lost 3 bases, and 10 bases lay in between. Written as DNA, the CDR3 is TGTGCCAGCAGCGTAGTTCCAGGTAACTACGAGCAGTACTTC. Amino acid sequence: CASSVVPGNYEQYF.

This chain uses TRBV5-1 with TRBJ1-2, with D possibly TRBD1 on 5 matching bases. Germline loops: CDR1 SGHRS, CDR2 YFSETQ. V was pared by 1 base and J by 2 bases, with 12 bases between. This CDR3 region has 15 residues. The CDR3 coding sequence is TGCGCCAGCAGCTTGACGGGACGGGTCAACTATGGCTACACCTTC. Translated, it gives CASSLTGRVNYGYTF.

The V call is TRBV7-2, the J call TRBJ1-3; possible D gene TRBD1, 6 bases. Looked up from germline, CDR1 is SGHTA and CDR2 is FQGNSA. Trimming stripped 7 bases from V and 0 bases from J, with 16 bases between. This CDR3 comprises 16 residues. CDR3 sequence reads: CASTNPTGSSGNTIYF. The DNA of the CDR3 is TGTGCCAGCACCAACCCCACAGGGAGCTCTGGAAACACCATATATTTT.

The sample holds one count of this clonotype. The chain recombines TRBV10-3 with TRBJ1-5, with D perhaps TRBD1 (5 bases). Trimming removed 8 bases from V and 7 bases from J, with 18 bases in between. The CDR3 spans 14 residues. Germline CDR1 ENHRY, CDR2 SYGVKD. CDR3 in DNA: TGTGCCATCGCGGGGACCGAGGCCGGACAGCCCCAGCATTTT. Translating it yields CAIAGTEAGQPQHF.

The count of this clonotype is one. The J gene is TRBJ1-1, the V gene TRBV6-2 or TRBV6-3; 10 bases map to TRBD1. The junction had 5 bases not matched to a gene; V was cut back by 6 bases and J by 4 bases. The CDR3 length is 14 residues. Germline CDR1 is MNHEY and CDR2 is SVGEGT. CDR3 protein: CASRNGQGGTEAFF. The DNA for the CDR3 is TGTGCCAGCAGGAACGGACAGGGGGGCACTGAAGCTTTCTTT.

This rearrangement joins TRBV15 to TRBJ1-2, with a tentative D call TRBD1 (5 bases). The V end was cut by 0 bases, the J end by 4 bases, with 9 bases between. Germline values: CDR1 LNHNV, CDR2 YYDKDF (reference sequence). The CDR3 consists of 14 residues. CDR3 amino acids: CATSRETDSYGYTF. Written as DNA, the CDR3 is TGTGCCACCAGCAGAGAGACAGATAGCTATGGCTACACCTTC.

The chain uses TRBV9 and TRBJ2-6; D may be TRBD1 or TRBD2 (5 bases each). Germline CDR1 and CDR2: SGDLS and YYNGEE. V lost 0 bases and J 4 bases, leaving 17 bases between the germline ends. CDR3 length: 18 residues. In DNA, the CDR3 is TGTGCCAGCAGCGTAGTTGGGACCCGAGAACCGGGGGCCAACGTCCTGACTTTC. It yields the protein CASSVVGTREPGANVLTF.

This clonotype was found once. The gene calls are TRBV2 and TRBJ1-5, with D hard to call. Germline values: CDR1 SNHLY, CDR2 FYNNEI. The CDR3 sequence is 12 residues long. The V and J ends lost 6 bases and 0 bases respectively, with 3 bases between them. CDR3 nucleotides: TGTGCCAGCAGAAATAGCAATCAGCCCCAGCATTTT. It encodes CASRNSNQPQHF.

The rearrangement uses TRBV20-1 and TRBJ1-5; 7 positions match TRBD1. Germline-derived CDR1 and CDR2 are DFQATT and SNEGSKA (reference sequence). V lost 5 bases to trimming and J lost 1 base; unmatched junction nucleotides: 8. CDR3 size: 15 residues. In DNA, the CDR3 is TGCAGTGCTCACGCGACAGGGATAAGCAATCAGCCCCAGCATTTT. Its protein product is CSAHATGISNQPQHF.

The V gene is TRBV7-2, the J gene TRBJ2-1, with 10 bases identical to TRBD2. The CDR3 spans 16 residues. V was pared by 5 bases and J by 5 bases, with 9 bases of the junction left unmatched. Germline CDR1 is SGHTA and CDR2 is FQGNSA. The CDR3 here is CASSLGLAGGDNEQFF. The CDR3 DNA sequence: TGTGCCAGCAGCCTAGGATTAGCGGGAGGTGACAATGAGCAGTTCTTC.

V is TRBV6-7 and J is TRBJ2-7; either TRBD1 or TRBD2 may supply D (7 bases each). TRBV6-7 is placed among ORFs of uncertain function. V was trimmed by 5 bases and J by 2 bases, leaving 19 bases between them. There are 16 residues in the CDR3. The CDR3 sequence is CASSAAGTVNPYEQYF. DNA of the CDR3: TGTGCCAGCAGTGCAGCGGGGACAGTCAACCCCTACGAGCAGTACTTC.

V gene TRBV5-1 combines with J gene TRBJ1-2; D gene uncertain. This CDR3 region has 15 residues. Per germline, CDR1 SGHRS and CDR2 YFSETQ. Trimming stripped 4 bases from V and 12 bases from J, with 25 bases between. CDR3 residues: CASSLTAPDNPLHTF. The CDR3 nucleotides read TGCGCCAGCAGCCTTACCGCGCCCGATAATCCCTTGCACACCTTC. Looking up the rest from reference TRBV5-1 and TRBJ1-2 gives the full variable domain: KAGVTQTPRYLIKTRGQQVTLSCSPISGHRSVSWYQQTPGQGLQFLFEYFSETQRNKGNFPGRFSGRQFSNSRSEMNVSTLELGDSALYLCASSLTAPDNPLHTFGSGTRLTVV.

The rearrangement links TRBV5-4 to TRBJ2-5; D gene ambiguous. This CDR3 has 13 amino acids. Germline V gives CDR1 SGHNT, CDR2 YYREEE (reference sequence). Trimming took 9 bases from V and 4 from J, leaving 16 bases between them. The CDR3 DNA follows: TGTGCCAATGGACCTTCTCCCTTAGAGACCCAGTACTTC. It specifies CANGPSPLETQYF.

The V and J genes are TRBV27 and TRBJ2-2, with D tentatively TRBD1 (6 bases). The CDR3 covers 17 residues. Germline values: CDR1 MNHEY, CDR2 SMNVEV (reference sequence). V lost 5 bases and J lost 0, with 16 bases in between. The CDR3 is CASSHHPGTPNTGELFF. The CDR3 bases are TGTGCCAGCAGTCACCACCCGGGGACACCGAACACCGGGGAGCTGTTTTTT.

The chain employs TRBV3-1 and TRBJ1-2; TRBD1 agrees at 8 bases. The CDR3 covers 12 residues. V was pared by 4 bases and J by 8 bases, with 3 bases of the junction left unmatched. Germline V lookup: CDR1 LGHDT, CDR2 YNNKEL (reference sequence). In DNA, the CDR3 is TGTGCCAGCAGCCTCAGGGGGCGAGGCTACACCTTC. It specifies CASSLRGRGYTF.

This sequence joins TRBV20-1 and TRBJ2-1; no definite D call. In germline, CDR1 is DFQATT, CDR2 SNEGSKA (reference sequence). CDR3 size: 12 residues. The V end lost 3 bases, the J end lost 8 bases, and 11 bases lay between the germline ends. CDR3 sequence reads: CSASISWDEQFF. The CDR3 coding sequence is TGCAGTGCTAGTATTAGCTGGGATGAGCAGTTCTTC.

V is TRBV4-3 and J is TRBJ1-4; D is possibly TRBD1 (5 bases). Germline V CDR1 and CDR2: LGHNA, YSLEER. This CDR3 comprises 16 residues. V lost 1 base and J lost 7, with 16 bases in between. The CDR3 here is CASSQGGRAGSEKLFF. CDR3 bases: TGCGCCAGCAGCCAAGGTGGCAGGGCCGGGAGTGAAAAACTGTTTTTT.

The V gene is TRBV6-5, the J gene TRBJ2-7; D might be TRBD2 (6 bases). V lost 4 bases to trimming and J lost 0 bases, with 13 bases between them. The CDR3 is made up of 15 amino acids. Germline CDR1 and CDR2: MNHEY and SVGAGI. CDR3 bases: TGTGCCAGCAGTTCCCCCCGGGACTTCTCCTACGAGCAGTACTTC. Its translation is CASSSPRDFSYEQYF.

The chain uses TRBV24-1 and TRBJ2-1, with D unresolved. Looked up from germline, CDR1 is KGHDR and CDR2 is SFDVKD. Deletions cut 7 bases from V and 10 bases from J, with 16 bases between. The CDR3 sequence is 13 residues long. CDR3 bases: TGTGCCACCAGGGAGTCCCGCGAATCCGAGCAGTTCTTC. Amino acids: CATRESRESEQFF.

This sequence joins TRBV7-9 and TRBJ2-7, with D unclear. The CDR3 contains 13 residues. The germline V gene has CDR1 SEHNR and CDR2 FQNEAQ (reference sequence). V lost 5 bases and J lost 3, with 11 bases in between. The CDR3 reads CASSLQTSYEQYF. The CDR3 DNA is TGTGCCAGCAGCCTCCAAACCAGCTACGAGCAGTACTTC.

V and J are TRBV5-1 and TRBJ2-5; no clear D gene. The CDR3 totals 14 residues. The V end lost 4 bases, the J end lost 4 bases, and 14 bases lay between the germline ends. CDR1 SGHRS and CDR2 YFSETQ come from the germline V gene. The CDR3 loop reads CASSGYHKRETQYF. The CDR3 DNA is TGCGCCAGCAGCGGTTATCATAAAAGAGAGACCCAGTACTTC.

This CDR3 is CSARLGGRDHNEQFF. As DNA, the CDR3 is TGCAGTGCTAGGTTGGGGGGCCGGGACCACAATGAGCAGTTCTTC. The chain has TRBV20-1 and TRBJ2-1; D is perhaps TRBD1 or TRBD2 (6 bases each). Trimming removed 3 bases at V and 5 bases at J, with 17 bases between. The CDR3 runs to 15 residues. CDR1 is DFQATT and CDR2 is SNEGSKA in the germline V gene (reference sequence).

This clonotype came up once. The V gene is TRBV5-1, the J gene TRBJ2-7, with D uncertain. V was trimmed by 2 bases and J by 2 bases, leaving 11 bases between them. CDR1 is SGHRS and CDR2 is YFSETQ in the germline V gene. The CDR3 extends over 14 amino acids. The CDR3 region is CASSLVGNPYEQYF. DNA of the CDR3: TGCGCCAGCAGCTTAGTGGGGAACCCCTACGAGCAGTACTTC.

This chain joins TRBV30 and TRBJ2-1; 7 positions agree with TRBD1. Trimming cost V 1 base and J 8 bases; bases outside gene matches: 8. Germline values: CDR1 GTSNPN, CDR2 SVGIG (reference sequence). The CDR3 spans 14 residues. The CDR3 bases are TGTGCCTGGAGTGCCACAGGGGCCGGGGATGAGCAGTTCTTC. As protein: CAWSATGAGDEQFF.

This chain links TRBV3-1 with TRBJ1-1, with 8 bases matching TRBD1. V lost 7 bases to trimming and J lost 5 bases; unmatched junction nucleotides: 12. Germline V gives CDR1 LGHDT, CDR2 YNNKEL (reference sequence). The CDR3 is 15 amino acids. DNA for the CDR3: TGTGCCAGCACCTCTATTGGACAGGGAAGAACTGAAGCTTTCTTT. This translates into CASTSIGQGRTEAFF.